The rows below give T cell receptor beta chains drawn from one sample of a study of cytomegalovirus exposure and HLA in healthy donors. Sequencing used immunoSEQ multiplex PCR; TCRdb keeps in-frame clones, though not all of them. The table shows 100,000 to 120,000 clones, with about 79% occurring only once. The specimen sequenced was PBMCs. The receptors come from a woman under 30 in good health and CMV-seronegative. Both conserved end residues are part of each CDR3. A D gene is named only where the DNA matches it firmly. Not every row has a clone size; where given, it reads once, few, many or a size class.

J | V | size | D | DNA | CDR3
TRBJ2-2 | TRBV5-5 | many | TRBD1 | TGTGCCAGCAGCTTGGTACTGACAGGGTTAGGGACCGGGGAGCTGTTTTTT | CASSLVLTGLGTGELFF
TRBJ2-5 | TRBV4-2 | NA | NA | TGTGCCAGCAGCCAAGAAACGCGGCCGGAGACCCAGTACTTC | CASSQETRPETQYF
TRBJ1-5 | TRBV15 | NA | NA | TGTGCCACCAGCAGAGGGGCGGGGGGGCAGCCCCAGCATTTT | CATSRGAGGQPQHF
TRBJ2-1 | TRBV19 | NA | NA | TGTGCCAGTAGTACCGCAGGTAGCTCCTACAATGAGCAGTTCTTC | CASSTAGSSYNEQFF
TRBJ2-7 | TRBV4-1 | NA | NA | TGCGCCAGCAGCCAAGAGGCGGAGGGCCTAGCTCTACCCCTTGACTACGAGCAGTACTTC | CASSQEAEGLALPLDYEQYF
TRBJ1-5 | TRBV30 | NA | NA | TGTGCCTGGAATTTACAGGGCCAGCCCCAGCATTTT | CAWNLQGQPQHF
TRBJ2-2 | TRBV29-1 | NA | TRBD2 | TGCAGCGTTGTAAGCGGGGGGGGAACCGGGGAGCTGTTTTTT | CSVVSGGGTGELFF
TRBJ2-5 | TRBV5-4 | NA | TRBD1 | TGTGCCAGCAGCTCAACCAGACAGGGTCTGCAGACCCAGTACTTC | CASSSTRQGLQTQYF
TRBJ2-3 | TRBV18 | NA | NA | TGTGCCAGCTCACCAGGGCTATTACGCACAGATACGCAGTATTTT | CASSPGLLRTDTQYF
TRBJ2-1 | TRBV6-5 | NA | TRBD2 | TGTGCCAGCAGTTACGAGGGAGCGGGGGATGTAGATGAGCAGTTCTTC | CASSYEGAGDVDEQFF
TRBJ1-2 | TRBV29-1 | few | NA | TGCAGCGCCACCGGGAACTATGGCTACACCTTC | CSATGNYGYTF